This T cell receptor (beta chain) originates from a study of blood T cell repertoires in COVID-19. Study background: Samples taken during acute and convalescent COVID-19 were collected in the United States, Italy and Spain.

Only in-frame clones appear in the TCRdb table, and some are missing; sequencing was by immunoSEQ multiplex PCR. The sample consists of about 170,000 clones, approximately 85% of them appearing once. Seattle researchers signed up patients amid active infection and tracked them longitudinally. The CDR3 loop spans 15 amino acids. Trimming cost V 2 bases and J 8 bases; bases outside gene matches: 7. Germline assignment: CDR1 SGDLS and CDR2 YYNGEE. The chain has TRBV9 and TRBJ1-4; 9 bases align to TRBD1. The sequence was obtained from an elderly man with COVID-19, enrolled during active disease. Source material: peripheral blood. In DNA, the CDR3 is TGTGCCAGCAGCGTCGGACAGGGGCCACAAGAAAAACTGTTTTTT. It is translated as CASSVGQGPQEKLFF.